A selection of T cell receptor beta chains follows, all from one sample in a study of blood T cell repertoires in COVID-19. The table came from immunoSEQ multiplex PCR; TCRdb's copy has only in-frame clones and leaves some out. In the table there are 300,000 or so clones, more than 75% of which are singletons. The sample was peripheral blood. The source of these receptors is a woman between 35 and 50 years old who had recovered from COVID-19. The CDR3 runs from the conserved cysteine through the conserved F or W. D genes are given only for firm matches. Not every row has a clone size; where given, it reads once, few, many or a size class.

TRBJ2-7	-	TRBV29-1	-	TGCAGCGTTGTTCCAGGGGTTTCCTACGAGCAGTACTTC	CSVVPGVSYEQYF
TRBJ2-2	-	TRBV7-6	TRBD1	TGTGCCAGCAGCAAAAACCCGGGACAGGGGGTTTCCGGGGAGCTGTTTTTT	CASSKNPGQGVSGELFF
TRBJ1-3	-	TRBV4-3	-	TGCGCCAGCAGCCAAATTCTCGGGTCCACGGGAAACACCATATATTTT	CASSQILGSTGNTIYF
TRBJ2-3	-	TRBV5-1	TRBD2	TGCGCCAGCAGCTTGCGGGCGGGGGGGACAGATACGCAGTATTTT	CASSLRAGGTDTQYF
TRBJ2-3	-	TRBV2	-	TGTGCCAGCAGGGACACCACAGATACGCAGTATTTT	CASRDTTDTQYF
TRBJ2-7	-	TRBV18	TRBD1	TGTGCCAGCTCACCACTGCCGGGACAGATATTTTACGAGCAGTACTTC	CASSPLPGQIFYEQYF
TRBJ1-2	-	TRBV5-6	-	TGTGCCAGCAGCTTGGCACCCGTCGCAGGATCTTTCACCTTC	CASSLAPVAGSFTF
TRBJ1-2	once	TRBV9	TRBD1	TGTGCCAGCAGCCCTTATGACGGGACAGGGGGCGGCTACACCTTC	CASSPYDGTGGGYTF
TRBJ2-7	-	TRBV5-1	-	TGCGCCAGCAGAGGGAGGACAGGTCCCTCCTACGAGCAGTACTTC	CASRGRTGPSYEQYF
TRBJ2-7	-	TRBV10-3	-	TGTGCCATCAGGGGGGGTACAGGATACGAGCAGTACTTC	CAIRGGTGYEQYF
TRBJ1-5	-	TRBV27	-	TGTGCCAGCAGTTTATCGGGGGGGGGTCAGCCCCAGCATTTT	CASSLSGGGQPQHF
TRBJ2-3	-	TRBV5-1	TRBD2	TGCGCCAGCAGCTCTAGCGGGGGACACACAGATACGCAGTATTTT	CASSSSGGHTDTQYF
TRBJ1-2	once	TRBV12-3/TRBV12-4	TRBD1	TGTGCCAGCAGCCTAACAGGGGCTCATGGCTACACCTTC	CASSLTGAHGYTF
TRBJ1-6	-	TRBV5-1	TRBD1	TGCGCCAGCAGCTTAGACAGGGAATCACCCCTCCACTTT	CASSLDRESPLHF
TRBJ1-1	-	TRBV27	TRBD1	TGTGCCAGCAGATCGGATGAGGACAGGAAAGCTTTCTTT	CASRSDEDRKAFF
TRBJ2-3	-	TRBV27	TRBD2	TGTGCCAGCAGTTTAGAGAGCGGGGCAAAAGATACGCAGTATTTT	CASSLESGAKDTQYF
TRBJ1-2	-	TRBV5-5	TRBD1	TGTGCCAGCAGCTTGGAAGGACAGGGAAACTATGGCTACACCTTC	CASSLEGQGNYGYTF
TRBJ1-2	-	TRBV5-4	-	TGTGCCAGCAGCTTGACAGGGCTGGATGGCTACACCTTC	CASSLTGLDGYTF
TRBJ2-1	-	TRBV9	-	TGTGCCAGCACCCAGACACCCGTCTCCTACAATGAGCAGTTCTTC	CASTQTPVSYNEQFF
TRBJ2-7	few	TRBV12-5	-	TGTGCTAGTGCCAGGACACATAACTACGAGCAGTACTTC	CASARTHNYEQYF
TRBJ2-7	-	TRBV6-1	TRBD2	TGTGCCAGCAGTGCCCCTGGGACTAGCGGGGTCAACTCCTACGAGCAGTACTTC	CASSAPGTSGVNSYEQYF
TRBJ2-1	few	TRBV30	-	TGTGCCTGGAGGCCCCGGTGGGCCGTTAGGGAGCAGTTCTTC	CAWRPRWAVREQFF
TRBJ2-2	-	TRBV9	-	TGTGCCAGCAGCGTACCCTCTACCGCCGGGGAGCTGTTTTTT	CASSVPSTAGELFF
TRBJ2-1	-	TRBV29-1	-	TGCAGCGTTGAAGAATTCCCTCACAATGAGCAGTTCTTC	CSVEEFPHNEQFF
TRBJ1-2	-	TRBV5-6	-	TGTGCCAGCAGCCCGGAGGACTTCTTACCCCTCTATGGCTACACCTTC	CASSPEDFLPLYGYTF
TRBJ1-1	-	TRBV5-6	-	TGTGCCAGCAGCTTGGCAGGCGTCATGAACACTGAAGCTTTCTTT	CASSLAGVMNTEAFF
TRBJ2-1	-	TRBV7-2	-	TGTGCCAGCAGCTTTCCGGGTGCCCCCTACAATGAGCAGTTCTTC	CASSFPGAPYNEQFF
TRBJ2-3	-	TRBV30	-	TGTGCCTGGAGTGGAGGAGATACGCAGTATTTT	CAWSGGDTQYF
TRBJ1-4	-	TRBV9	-	TGTGCCAGCAGCTCTCAGGGTATACTTGGGGAAAAACTGTTTTTT	CASSSQGILGEKLFF
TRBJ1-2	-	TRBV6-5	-	TGTGCCAGCAGTTACTCGTGGACAGCCAGTTATGGCTACACCTTC	CASSYSWTASYGYTF
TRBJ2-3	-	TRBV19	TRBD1	TGTGCCAGTAGTTACCCGGGACAGGAGCAGTATTTT	CASSYPGQEQYF